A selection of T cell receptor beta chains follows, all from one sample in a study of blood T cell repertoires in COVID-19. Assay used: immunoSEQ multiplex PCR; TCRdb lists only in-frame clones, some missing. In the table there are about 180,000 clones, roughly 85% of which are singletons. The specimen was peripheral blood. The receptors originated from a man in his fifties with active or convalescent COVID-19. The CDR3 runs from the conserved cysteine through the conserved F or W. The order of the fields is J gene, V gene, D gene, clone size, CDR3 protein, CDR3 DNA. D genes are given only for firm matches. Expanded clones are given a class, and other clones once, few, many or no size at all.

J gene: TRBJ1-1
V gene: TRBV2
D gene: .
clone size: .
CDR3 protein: CASSVSGVVAEAFF
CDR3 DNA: TGTGCCAGCAGTGTATCAGGGGTGGTCGCTGAAGCTTTCTTT

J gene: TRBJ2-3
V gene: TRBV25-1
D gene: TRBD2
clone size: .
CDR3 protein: CASSVLGLAADTQYF
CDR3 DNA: TGTGCCAGCAGTGTATTGGGACTAGCGGCAGATACGCAGTATTTT

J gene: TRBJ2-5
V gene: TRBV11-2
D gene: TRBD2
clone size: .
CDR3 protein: CASSLGLAGGPQYF
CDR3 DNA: TGTGCCAGCAGCTTAGGACTAGCGGGAGGCCCCCAGTACTTC

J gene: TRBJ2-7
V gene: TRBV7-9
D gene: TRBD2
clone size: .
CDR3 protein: CASSPQGGAAGVSYEQYF
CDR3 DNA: TGTGCCAGCAGCCCACAAGGGGGGGCAGCGGGGGTCTCCTACGAGCAGTACTTC

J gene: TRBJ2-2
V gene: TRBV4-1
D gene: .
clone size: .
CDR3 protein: CASSQGGGGTGELFF
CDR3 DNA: TGCGCCAGCAGCCAAGGAGGGGGAGGGACCGGGGAGCTGTTTTTT

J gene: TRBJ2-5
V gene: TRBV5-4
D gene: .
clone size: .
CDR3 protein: CASTSGPEVDQETQYF
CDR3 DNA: TGTGCCAGCACCTCGGGCCCGGAGGTTGACCAAGAGACCCAGTACTTC

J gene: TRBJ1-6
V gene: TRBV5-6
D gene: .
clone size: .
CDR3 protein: CASSRQSGNNSPLHF
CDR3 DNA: TGTGCCAGCAGCAGACAGTCAGGGAACAATTCACCCCTCCACTTT

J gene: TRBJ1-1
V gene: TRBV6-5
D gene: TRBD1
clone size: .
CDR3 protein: CASSFGQDMNTEAFF
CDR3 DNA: TGTGCCAGCAGCTTCGGACAGGACATGAACACTGAAGCTTTCTTT

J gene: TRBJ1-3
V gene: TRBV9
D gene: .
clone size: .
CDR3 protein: CASSVSGSGNTIYF
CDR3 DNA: TGTGCCAGCAGCGTCTCGGGATCTGGAAACACCATATATTTT

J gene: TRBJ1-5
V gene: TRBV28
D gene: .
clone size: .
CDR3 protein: CASRSLASNQPQHF
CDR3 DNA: TGTGCCAGCAGAAGCCTCGCTAGCAATCAGCCCCAGCATTTT

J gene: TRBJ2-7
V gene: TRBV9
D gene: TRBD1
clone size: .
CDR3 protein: CASSGEGTGLTYEQYF
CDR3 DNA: TGTGCCAGCAGCGGGGAAGGGACAGGACTTACCTACGAGCAGTACTTC

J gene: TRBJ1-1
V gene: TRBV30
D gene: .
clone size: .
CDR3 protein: CAWTRGDLNTEAFF
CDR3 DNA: TGTGCCTGGACCCGGGGGGACTTGAACACTGAAGCTTTCTTT

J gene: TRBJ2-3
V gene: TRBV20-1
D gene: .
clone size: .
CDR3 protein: CSPLWGVTQYF
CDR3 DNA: TGCAGTCCCTTGTGGGGGGTTACGCAGTATTTT

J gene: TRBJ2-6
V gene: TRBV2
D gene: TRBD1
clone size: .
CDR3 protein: CASSKGQGSGANVLTF
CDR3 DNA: TGTGCCAGCAGTAAGGGACAGGGTTCTGGGGCCAACGTCCTGACTTTC

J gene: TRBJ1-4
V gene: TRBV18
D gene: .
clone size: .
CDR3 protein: CASSQRGWEKLFF
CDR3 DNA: TGTGCCAGCTCACAAAGGGGTTGGGAAAAACTGTTTTTT

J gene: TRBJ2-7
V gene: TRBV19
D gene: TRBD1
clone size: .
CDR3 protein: CASSPTGQGTYEQYF
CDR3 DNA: TGTGCCAGTAGTCCAACGGGACAGGGAACCTACGAGCAGTACTTC

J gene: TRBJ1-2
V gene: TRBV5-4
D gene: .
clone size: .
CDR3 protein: CASSLGGGHYGYTF
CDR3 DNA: TGTGCCAGCAGCTTGGGAGGAGGGCACTATGGCTACACCTTC

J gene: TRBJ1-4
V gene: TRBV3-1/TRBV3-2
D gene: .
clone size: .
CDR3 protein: CASVGSATNEKLFF
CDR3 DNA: TGTGCCAGCGTGGGCAGTGCAACTAATGAAAAACTGTTTTTT

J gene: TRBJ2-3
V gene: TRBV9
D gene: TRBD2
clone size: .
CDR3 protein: CASSGQGGRYF
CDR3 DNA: TGTGCCAGCAGCGGGCAGGGAGGGAGGTATTTT

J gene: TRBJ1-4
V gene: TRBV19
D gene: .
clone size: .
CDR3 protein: CASSIGQAATNEKLFF
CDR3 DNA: TGTGCCAGTAGTATAGGTCAAGCGGCCACTAATGAAAAACTGTTTTTT

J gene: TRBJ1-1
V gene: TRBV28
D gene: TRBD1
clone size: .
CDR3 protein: CAGRTGGGTEAFF
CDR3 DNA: TGTGCCGGCAGGACAGGGGGGGGTACTGAAGCTTTCTTT

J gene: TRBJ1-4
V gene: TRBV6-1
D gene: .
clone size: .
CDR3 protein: CASSERGRTNEKLFF
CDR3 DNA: TGTGCCAGCAGTGAAAGGGGCAGGACTAATGAAAAACTGTTTTTT

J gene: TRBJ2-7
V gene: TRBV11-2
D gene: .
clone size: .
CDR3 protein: CASSSPTDTPYEQYF
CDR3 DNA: TGTGCCAGCAGCTCACCGACAGACACCCCCTACGAGCAGTACTTC

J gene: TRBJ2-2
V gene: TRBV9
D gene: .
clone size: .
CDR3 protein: CASSTVPDTNTGELFF
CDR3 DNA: TGTGCCAGCAGCACCGTTCCCGACACGAACACCGGGGAGCTGTTTTTT

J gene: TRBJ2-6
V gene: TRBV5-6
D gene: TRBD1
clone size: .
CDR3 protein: CASSWTGPGANVLTF
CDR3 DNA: TGTGCCAGCAGCTGGACAGGGCCTGGGGCCAACGTCCTGACTTTC

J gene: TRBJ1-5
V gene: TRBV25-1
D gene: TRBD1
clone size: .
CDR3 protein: CASSDAGTGNQPQHF
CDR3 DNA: TGTGCCAGCAGTGATGCCGGGACAGGAAATCAGCCCCAGCATTTT

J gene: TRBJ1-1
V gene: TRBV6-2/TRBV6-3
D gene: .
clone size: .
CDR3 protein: CASSDQLTVNTEAFF
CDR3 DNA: TGTGCCAGCAGCGACCAGCTGACAGTGAACACTGAAGCTTTCTTT

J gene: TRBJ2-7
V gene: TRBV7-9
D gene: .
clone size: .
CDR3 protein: CASSFDSIYEQYF
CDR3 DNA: TGTGCCAGCAGCTTCGACAGCATCTACGAGCAGTACTTC

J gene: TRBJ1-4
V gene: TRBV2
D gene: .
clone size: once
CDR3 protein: CASKPPGRNNEKLFF
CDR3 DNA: TGTGCCAGCAAACCCCCAGGGAGGAATAATGAAAAACTGTTTTTT

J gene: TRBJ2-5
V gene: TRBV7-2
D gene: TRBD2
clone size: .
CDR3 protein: CASSRTSGNRETQYF
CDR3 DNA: TGTGCCAGCAGCCGGACTAGCGGCAATAGGGAGACCCAGTACTTC

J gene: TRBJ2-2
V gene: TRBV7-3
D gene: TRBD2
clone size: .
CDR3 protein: CASSLAGGLGGELFF
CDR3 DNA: TGTGCCAGCAGCTTAGCGGGAGGCCTGGGCGGGGAGCTGTTTTTT

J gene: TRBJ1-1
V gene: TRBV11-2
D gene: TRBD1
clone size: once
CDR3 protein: CASSLSSRGLTEAFF
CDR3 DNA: TGTGCCAGCAGCTTATCGAGCAGGGGGCTCACTGAAGCTTTCTTT

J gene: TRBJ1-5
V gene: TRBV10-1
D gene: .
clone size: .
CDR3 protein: CASSESTGQNQPQHF
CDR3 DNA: TGCGCCAGCAGTGAGTCGACAGGACAAAATCAGCCCCAGCATTTT

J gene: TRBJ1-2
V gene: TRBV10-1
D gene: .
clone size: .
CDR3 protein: CASDRSTGGGLKGYTF
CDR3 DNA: TGCGCCAGCGATCGATCGACGGGGGGGGGCCTTAAAGGCTACACCTTC

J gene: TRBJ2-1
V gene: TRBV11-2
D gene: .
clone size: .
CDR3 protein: CASRNYGTPYNEQFF
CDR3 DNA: TGTGCCAGCAGAAACTACGGGACACCGTACAATGAGCAGTTCTTC

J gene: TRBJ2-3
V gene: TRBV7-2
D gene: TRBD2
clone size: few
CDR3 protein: CASSFLSGGRTDTQYF
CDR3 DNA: TGTGCCAGCAGCTTTCTTTCGGGGGGTCGCACAGATACGCAGTATTTT

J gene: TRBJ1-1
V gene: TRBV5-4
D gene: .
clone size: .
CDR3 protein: CASSLGDTEAFF
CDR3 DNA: TGTGCCAGCAGCTTAGGGGACACTGAAGCTTTCTTT

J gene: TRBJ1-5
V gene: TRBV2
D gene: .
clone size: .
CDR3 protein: CASSEVRGRNQPQHF
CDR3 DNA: TGTGCCAGCAGTGAAGTTAGAGGGCGCAATCAGCCCCAGCATTTT

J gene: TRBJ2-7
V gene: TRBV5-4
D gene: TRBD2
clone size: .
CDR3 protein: CASSFGTTREQYF
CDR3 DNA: TGTGCCAGCAGCTTTGGGACTACACGTGAGCAGTACTTC

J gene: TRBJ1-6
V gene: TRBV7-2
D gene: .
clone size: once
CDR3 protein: CASRPRQADSPLHF
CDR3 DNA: TGTGCCAGCAGGCCTAGACAGGCGGACTCACCCCTCCACTTT

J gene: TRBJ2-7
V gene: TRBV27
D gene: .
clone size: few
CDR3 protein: CASSSLGYEQYF
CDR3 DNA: TGTGCCAGCAGTTCCCTCGGTTACGAGCAGTACTTC

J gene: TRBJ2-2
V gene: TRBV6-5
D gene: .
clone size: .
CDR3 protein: CASSIGLARPGELFF
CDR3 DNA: TGTGCCAGCAGCATAGGGCTAGCGCGGCCCGGGGAGCTGTTTTTT

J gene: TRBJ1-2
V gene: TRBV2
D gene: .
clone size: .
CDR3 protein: CASRQSGGYTF
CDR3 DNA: TGTGCCAGCCGCCAATCCGGGGGCTACACCTTC

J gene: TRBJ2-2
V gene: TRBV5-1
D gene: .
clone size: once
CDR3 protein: CASNGGQTGELFF
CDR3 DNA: TGCGCCAGCAACGGGGGTCAAACCGGGGAGCTGTTTTTT

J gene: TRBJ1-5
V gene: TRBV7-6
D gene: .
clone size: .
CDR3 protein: CASSLVGPGQNQPQHF
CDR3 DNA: TGTGCCAGCAGCTTAGTTGGTCCTGGGCAGAATCAGCCCCAGCATTTT

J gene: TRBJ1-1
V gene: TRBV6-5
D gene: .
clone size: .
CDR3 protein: CASSPAGPINTEAFF
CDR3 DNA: TGTGCCAGCAGTCCCGCAGGGCCGATTAACACTGAAGCTTTCTTT

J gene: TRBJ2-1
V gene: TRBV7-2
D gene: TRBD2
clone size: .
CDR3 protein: CASSGNPGTSGRSYNEQFF
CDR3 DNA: TGTGCCAGCAGCGGAAACCCCGGGACTAGCGGTCGCTCCTACAATGAGCAGTTCTTC

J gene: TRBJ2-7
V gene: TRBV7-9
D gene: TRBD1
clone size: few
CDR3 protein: CASSLQPGQGAYEQYF
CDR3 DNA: TGTGCCAGCAGCTTACAACCGGGACAGGGGGCTTACGAGCAGTACTTC

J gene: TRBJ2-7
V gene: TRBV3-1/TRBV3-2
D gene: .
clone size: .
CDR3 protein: CASTDRLGAYEQYF
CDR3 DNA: TGTGCCAGCACCGACAGACTTGGGGCGTACGAGCAGTACTTC

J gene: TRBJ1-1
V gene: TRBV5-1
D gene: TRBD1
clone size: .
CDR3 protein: CASRGDRGRDTEAFF
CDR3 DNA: TGCGCCAGCAGAGGGGACAGGGGGCGGGACACTGAAGCTTTCTTT

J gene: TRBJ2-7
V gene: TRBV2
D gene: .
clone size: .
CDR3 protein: CASSEQEGRVF
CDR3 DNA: TGTGCCAGCAGTGAACAGGAGGGCCGTGTGTTC

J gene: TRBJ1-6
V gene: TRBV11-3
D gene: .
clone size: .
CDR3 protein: CASSSGGVYSPLHF
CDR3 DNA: TGTGCCAGCAGCTCAGGAGGGGTTTATTCACCCCTCCACTTT

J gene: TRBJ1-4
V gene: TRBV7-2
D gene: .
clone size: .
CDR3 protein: CASSLVRGINEKLFF
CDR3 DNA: TGTGCCAGCAGCTTAGTACGGGGGATTAACGAAAAACTGTTTTTT

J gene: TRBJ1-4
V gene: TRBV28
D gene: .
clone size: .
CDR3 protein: CASRPPGWRDEKLFF
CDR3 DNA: TGTGCCAGCAGACCCCCGGGGTGGAGGGATGAAAAACTGTTTTTT

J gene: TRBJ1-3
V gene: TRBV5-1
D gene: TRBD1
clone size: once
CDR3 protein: CASSLVGQGATGNTIYF
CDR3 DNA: TGCGCCAGCAGCTTGGTGGGACAGGGAGCTACTGGAAACACCATATATTTT

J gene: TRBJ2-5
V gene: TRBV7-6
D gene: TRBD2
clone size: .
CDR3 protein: CASSFSGTSGSETQYF
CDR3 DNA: TGTGCCAGCAGCTTTTCCGGGACTAGCGGGTCAGAGACCCAGTACTTC

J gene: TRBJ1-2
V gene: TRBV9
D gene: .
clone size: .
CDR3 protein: CASSVDPRGADYGYTF
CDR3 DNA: TGTGCCAGCAGCGTAGATCCTCGGGGGGCAGACTATGGCTACACCTTC

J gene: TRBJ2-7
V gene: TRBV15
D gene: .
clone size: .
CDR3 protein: CATSRPPPGDYEQYF
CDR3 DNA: TGTGCCACCAGCAGACCCCCCCCAGGGGACTACGAGCAGTACTTC

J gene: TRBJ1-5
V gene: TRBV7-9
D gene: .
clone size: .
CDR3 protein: CASGDSFSNQPQHF
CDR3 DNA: TGTGCCAGCGGCGACTCCTTTAGCAATCAGCCCCAGCATTTT

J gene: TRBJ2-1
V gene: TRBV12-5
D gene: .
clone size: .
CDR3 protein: CASGLSVDNEQFF
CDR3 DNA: TGTGCTAGTGGTTTAAGCGTGGACAATGAGCAGTTCTTC